A selection of T cell receptor beta chains follows, all from one sample in a study of T cells in Graves' hyperthyroidism and ophthalmopathy. TCRdb ran MiXCR on the multiplex PCR reads and lists one entry per CDR3 protein. The table includes about 640,000 distinct CDR3 sequences, under 25% detected once. The sequencing sample was made of blood. The source is a man aged 30-40 years with Graves' ophthalmopathy. Each CDR3 is given with its conserved first and last residue. Each record gives: D gene, CDR3 length, V gene, CDR3 protein. The D gene is left open where the match is weak.

d_gene: -
len: 12
v_gene: TRBV20-1
CDR3aa: CSAPLGAYEQYF

d_gene: -
len: 11
v_gene: TRBV19
CDR3aa: CASSKNTEAFF

d_gene: -
len: 15
v_gene: TRBV27
CDR3aa: CASSSHLQGTTEAFF

d_gene: -
len: 12
v_gene: TRBV30
CDR3aa: CAWGRLAETQYF

d_gene: -
len: 15
v_gene: TRBV4-2
CDR3aa: CASSRKARGENEQFF

d_gene: TRBD1
len: 15
v_gene: TRBV28
CDR3aa: CASSLSATGGHEQFF

d_gene: -
len: 17
v_gene: TRBV3-1
CDR3aa: CASSQDHRTLAKNIQYF

d_gene: TRBD1
len: 15
v_gene: TRBV27
CDR3aa: CASSPSRGQGQPQHF

d_gene: -
len: 13
v_gene: TRBV24-1
CDR3aa: CATSRGGSQPQHF

d_gene: -
len: 16
v_gene: TRBV9
CDR3aa: CASSVARGGFDNEQFF

d_gene: -
len: 13
v_gene: TRBV14
CDR3aa: CASSQNISYEQYF

d_gene: -
len: 15
v_gene: TRBV7-8
CDR3aa: CASSLWRMERETQYF

d_gene: TRBD2
len: 15
v_gene: TRBV6-1
CDR3aa: CASSALAGERSEQFF

d_gene: TRBD1
len: 11
v_gene: TRBV20-1
CDR3aa: CSATDRREQYF

d_gene: TRBD2
len: 14
v_gene: TRBV28
CDR3aa: CASSFSGRGYEQYF

d_gene: TRBD1
len: 15
v_gene: TRBV5-1
CDR3aa: CASSFEQGANEKLFF

d_gene: TRBD2
len: 17
v_gene: TRBV19
CDR3aa: CASSIGHTSGAYNEQFF

d_gene: -
len: 11
v_gene: TRBV30
CDR3aa: CAWSSTGELFF

d_gene: -
len: 11
v_gene: TRBV20-1
CDR3aa: CSARDGRPQHF

d_gene: -
len: 13
v_gene: TRBV6-1
CDR3aa: CASLSRQNTEAFF

d_gene: -
len: 15
v_gene: TRBV20-1
CDR3aa: CSARDLVGNRREQYF

d_gene: TRBD2
len: 14
v_gene: TRBV6-1
CDR3aa: CATGGGATNNEQFF

d_gene: -
len: 14
v_gene: TRBV25-1
CDR3aa: CASSRGAGFEKLFF

d_gene: -
len: 15
v_gene: TRBV30
CDR3aa: CAWSDLTGMRTEAFF

d_gene: -
len: 14
v_gene: TRBV28
CDR3aa: CASSFSIYQETQYF

d_gene: -
len: 11
v_gene: TRBV7-2
CDR3aa: CASSLGAAQYF

d_gene: TRBD1
len: 15
v_gene: TRBV27
CDR3aa: CASSHHDRGRETQYF

d_gene: TRBD1
len: 16
v_gene: TRBV6-1
CDR3aa: CASSRYRGRVVYEQYF

d_gene: -
len: 15
v_gene: TRBV25-1
CDR3aa: CASSEKTSLADTQYF

d_gene: -
len: 13
v_gene: TRBV15
CDR3aa: CATSRKKEREQYF

d_gene: -
len: 12
v_gene: TRBV6-1
CDR3aa: CASSAGVQPQHF

d_gene: -
len: 16
v_gene: TRBV24-1
CDR3aa: CATSDSGRQIYNEQFF

d_gene: -
len: 17
v_gene: TRBV20-1
CDR3aa: CSAASPDSSSGANVLTF

d_gene: -
len: 16
v_gene: TRBV2
CDR3aa: CASSEASAGSSYEQYF

d_gene: TRBD1
len: 16
v_gene: TRBV5-4
CDR3aa: CASSPKDRATADTQYF

d_gene: -
len: 12
v_gene: TRBV20-1
CDR3aa: CSAITDAKEQYF

d_gene: -
len: 12
v_gene: TRBV2
CDR3aa: CASRGGPGAQYF

d_gene: -
len: 10
v_gene: TRBV28
CDR3aa: CASGNEGYTF

d_gene: -
len: 16
v_gene: TRBV6-5
CDR3aa: CASSYSLEYSYNEQFF

d_gene: -
len: 15
v_gene: TRBV3-1
CDR3aa: CASSQALSGGTEAFF

d_gene: -
len: 13
v_gene: TRBV5-4
CDR3aa: CASRQSSTDTQYF

d_gene: TRBD2
len: 17
v_gene: TRBV14
CDR3aa: CASSQAPHGRVYNGQFF

d_gene: -
len: 16
v_gene: TRBV4-3
CDR3aa: CASSQETGTSTDTQYF

d_gene: -
len: 15
v_gene: TRBV5-1
CDR3aa: CASSLVGGPTDTQYF

d_gene: -
len: 15
v_gene: TRBV7-9
CDR3aa: CASSFDGPSGTEAFF

d_gene: -
len: 13
v_gene: TRBV7-2
CDR3aa: CASGAEVTDTQYF

d_gene: -
len: 13
v_gene: TRBV7-9
CDR3aa: CASSAPTSGELFF

d_gene: TRBD1
len: 20
v_gene: TRBV11-2
CDR3aa: CASSSRGGTGGASSYNEQFF

d_gene: TRBD1
len: 15
v_gene: TRBV7-2
CDR3aa: CASSIGGQGVYEQYF

d_gene: -
len: 14
v_gene: TRBV5-1
CDR3aa: CASSLDVGTYEQYF

d_gene: -
len: 16
v_gene: TRBV28
CDR3aa: CASSPSAGFGKYEQYF

d_gene: -
len: 14
v_gene: TRBV12-3/TRBV12-4
CDR3aa: CASSLAGSGDTQYF

d_gene: -
len: 16
v_gene: TRBV2
CDR3aa: CASRGQGEVLTGEQFF

d_gene: TRBD2
len: 14
v_gene: TRBV25-1
CDR3aa: CASSSSGGPYEQYF

d_gene: TRBD1
len: 14
v_gene: TRBV18
CDR3aa: CTSSPTGVSETQYF